Listed here is a single TCR beta chain. Using a J-beta primer mix together with a sample-barcoded 5' primer, a second PCR was run for roughly 7 to 11 cycles. Template switching added a 12-random-nucleotide identifier to every cDNA molecule. MiXCR was run by TCRdb on the 5' RACE reads, yielding one entry per CDR3 protein. This sample has 1.5 million to 2 million distinct CDR3 sequences, with roughly two fifths found just once. Collection of about 9.4 milliliters of peripheral blood was performed for each donor. The data were obtained in a study of blood T cells in healthy people across ages. Study details: Roughly one uniquely barcoded beta molecule per two T cells was captured.

Sequencing input: blood. The TCR was taken from a human donor in good health.

CDR3 in DNA: TGCGCCAGCAGGTACAAACAGGATTCCTATGGCTACACCTTC. It encodes CASRYKQDSYGYTF. The V and J genes are TRBV4-3 and TRBJ1-2; maybe TRBD1 (5 bases). CDR1 and CDR2 (germline): LGHNA, YSLEER. The CDR3 contains 14 residues. Deletions cut 6 bases from V and 4 bases from J, with 15 bases between.